Below, 30 T cell receptor beta chains from the same sample are listed, as sequenced in a study of cytomegalovirus exposure and HLA in healthy donors. The PCR contained 60 Vbeta and 13 Jbeta primers. Produced via immunoSEQ multiplex PCR; TCRdb's table is partial and in-frame only. The sample records 150,000 to 200,000 clones, 81% being singletons. Source material: PBMCs. Every receptor here comes from a man in his forties or fifties in good health and CMV-seropositive.

The chain combines TRBV7-6 with TRBJ2-7; a possible D gene is TRBD1 (5 bases). V was clipped by 3 bases and J by 3 bases, with 9 bases between them. CDR1 is SGHVS, CDR2 FNYEAQ, per germline. There are 13 residues in the CDR3. CDR3 DNA sequence: TGTGCCAGCAGCTTTGACAGTCTCTACGAGCAGTACTTC. It yields the protein CASSFDSLYEQYF.

This clone was seen just once. The chain combines TRBV27 with TRBJ2-4, with 9 bases fitting TRBD2. CDR3 length: 16 amino acids. CDR1 MNHEY and CDR2 SMNVEV come from the germline V gene (reference sequence). V was clipped by 2 bases and J by 1 base; unmatched bases: 3. The CDR3 region is CASSLGGGAAKNIQYF. DNA of the CDR3: TGTGCCAGCAGTTTAGGCGGGGGGGCGGCCAAAAACATTCAGTACTTC.

V and J are TRBV5-1 and TRBJ1-4; weak D call: TRBD1 (6 bases). V was clipped by 0 bases and J by 7 bases, with 7 bases between them. The CDR3 consists of 13 residues. From germline, CDR1 is SGHRS and CDR2 YFSETQ. The CDR3: CASSLGGGEKLFF. CDR3 DNA sequence: TGCGCCAGCAGCTTGGGAGGGGGTGAAAAACTGTTTTTT.

CDR3 sequence reads: CASSWGQMNTEAFF. The CDR3 region has the DNA TGTGCCAGCAGCTGGGGACAGATGAACACTGAAGCTTTCTTT. The rearrangement uses TRBV5-5 and TRBJ1-1, with 7 bases fitting TRBD1. The length of the CDR3 is 14 residues. J gave up 0 bases and V 3 bases, and 2 bases lay outside the gene matches. The germline gives CDR1 SGHKS, CDR2 YYEKEE (reference sequence).

V and J are TRBV27 and TRBJ1-5, with D possibly matching TRBD1 (5 bases). CDR1 and CDR2 from the germline V gene are MNHEY and SMNVEV (reference sequence). Deletions cut 7 bases from V and 8 bases from J, with 12 bases between. The CDR3 runs to 12 residues. CDR3 DNA: TGTGCCAGCACCACTTGGGGGGAGCCCCAGCATTTT. This sequence encodes CASTTWGEPQHF.

V gene TRBV27 combines with J gene TRBJ2-3; D is unclear. The V end was cut by 2 bases, the J end by 0 bases, with 12 bases between. The CDR3 covers 16 residues. Germline V CDR1 and CDR2: MNHEY, SMNVEV (reference sequence). The CDR3 coding sequence is TGTGCCAGCAGTTTAGGAGCCTTGCTGAGCACAGATACGCAGTATTTT. This sequence encodes CASSLGALLSTDTQYF.

This clone was counted a single time. V is TRBV5-1 and J is TRBJ2-5, with D possibly being TRBD1 (6 bases). This CDR3 is 15 amino acids long. CDR1 is SGHRS and CDR2 is YFSETQ in the germline V gene. The V end lost 1 base, the J end lost 5 bases, and 15 bases lay between the germline ends. CDR3 protein: CASSLTTGARETQYF. The CDR3 DNA sequence: TGCGCCAGCAGCTTGACGACAGGAGCTAGGGAGACCCAGTACTTC. Full variable domain (remainder filled in from reference TRBV5-1 and TRBJ2-5): KAGVTQTPRYLIKTRGQQVTLSCSPISGHRSVSWYQQTPGQGLQFLFEYFSETQRNKGNFPGRFSGRQFSNSRSEMNVSTLELGDSALYLCASSLTTGARETQYFGPGTRLLVL.

The rearrangement links TRBV7-3 to TRBJ2-3, with 8 positions matching TRBD1. The CDR3 consists of 14 residues. In germline, CDR1 is SGHTA, CDR2 FQGTGA. Unmatched junction bases numbered 6, after V lost 6 bases and J lost 4 bases. The CDR3: CASSTGGSPDTQYF. CDR3 DNA sequence: TGTGCCAGCAGTACAGGGGGGAGTCCAGATACGCAGTATTTT.

This rearrangement joins TRBV27 to TRBJ2-7, with 10 bases identical to TRBD1. The length of the CDR3 is 16 residues. Per the germline V gene, CDR1 is MNHEY and CDR2 is SMNVEV (reference sequence). J was trimmed by 0 bases and V by 2 bases; bases with no gene match: 4. CDR3 sequence: CASSLARTGGSYEQYF. In DNA form, the CDR3 reads TGTGCCAGCAGTTTAGCCCGGACAGGGGGCTCCTACGAGCAGTACTTC.

The V and J genes are TRBV5-4 and TRBJ1-2, with D tentatively TRBD1 (5 bases). Germline V gene sequence: CDR1 SGHNT, CDR2 YYREEE (reference sequence). The V gene lost 4 bases and the J gene lost 3 bases, with 16 bases spanning the gap. There are 15 residues in the CDR3. CDR3 sequence: CASSVGGGGYYGYTF. Here the CDR3 DNA reads TGTGCCAGCAGCGTGGGGGGTGGGGGGTACTATGGCTACACCTTC.

This clone was seen only once. V usage is TRBV5-1 and J usage is TRBJ2-7; 8 nucleotides agree with TRBD1. Germline V gene lookup returns CDR1 SGHRS and CDR2 YFSETQ. Trimming at V came to 4 bases and at J to 0 bases, leaving 3 bases not matched to a gene. The CDR3 has 14 amino acids. The CDR3 spells CASSPQGASYEQYF. DNA for the CDR3: TGCGCCAGCAGCCCCCAGGGGGCCTCCTACGAGCAGTACTTC. The full variable domain, in which reference TRBV5-1 and TRBJ2-7 provide the parts outside the CDR3, is KAGVTQTPRYLIKTRGQQVTLSCSPISGHRSVSWYQQTPGQGLQFLFEYFSETQRNKGNFPGRFSGRQFSNSRSEMNVSTLELGDSALYLCASSPQGASYEQYFGPGTRLTVT.

With regard to this clone: The sample carries other DNA sequences with the same CDR3. The chain recombines TRBV6-1 with TRBJ2-7; 9 bases align to TRBD1. The CDR3 has 16 residues. V gave up 0 bases and J gave up 1 base; unmatched junction bases: 4. Germline-derived CDR1 and CDR2 are MNHNS and SASEGT. This CDR3 is CASSEALGQGSYEQYF. In nucleotides, the CDR3 is TGTGCCAGCAGTGAAGCGCTTGGACAGGGGTCCTACGAGCAGTACTTC.

The chain joins TRBV7-2 to TRBJ2-3, with 11 bases aligning to TRBD2. Germline CDR1 and CDR2: SGHTA and FQGNSA. V trimming: 6 bases; J trimming: 0 bases; junction bases outside the gene matches: 2. This CDR3 comprises 15 residues. For the CDR3, the DNA is TGTGCCAGCAGGAGACTAGCGGGAAGCACAGATACGCAGTATTTT. Translation gives CASRRLAGSTDTQYF.

The V gene is TRBV6-1, the J gene TRBJ2-5, with 7 bases aligning to TRBD2. CDR1 is MNHNS and CDR2 is SASEGT in the germline V gene. Germline trimming cut 2 bases from V and 5 bases from J; bases unmatched to any gene: 11. The CDR3 covers 16 residues. CDR3 region: CASSELASSGGETQYF. CDR3 bases: TGTGCCAGCAGTGAATTGGCCTCTAGCGGAGGGGAGACCCAGTACTTC.

The V gene is TRBV7-8, the J gene TRBJ1-2; D uncertain. Germline lookup yields CDR1 SGHVS and CDR2 FQNEAQ. The V and J ends lost 2 bases and 5 bases respectively, with 12 bases between them. The CDR3 runs to 14 residues. The CDR3, as DNA: TGTGCCAGCAGCTTAAATAAGGGAGAGTATGGCTACACCTTC. Translation gives CASSLNKGEYGYTF. Using reference TRBV7-8 and TRBJ1-2 for the parts outside the CDR3, the full variable domain is GAGVSQSPRYKVAKRGQDVALRCDPISGHVSLFWYQQALGQGPEFLTYFQNEAQLDKSGLPSDRFFAERPEGSVSTLKIQRTQQEDSAVYLCASSLNKGEYGYTFGSGTRLTVV.

The rearrangement links TRBV27 to TRBJ1-1; TRBD1 is a possible D gene (5 bases). This CDR3 region has 15 residues. Trimming took off 0 bases at V and 0 bases at J, with 8 bases between the two ends. Germline CDR1 reads MNHEY; CDR2 reads SMNVEV (reference sequence). Here the CDR3 DNA reads TGTGCCAGCAGTTTATCGGGGGGGGTGAACACTGAAGCTTTCTTT. This translates into CASSLSGGVNTEAFF.

This chain joins TRBV6-5 and TRBJ2-5; possible D gene TRBD1, 6 bases. Germline CDR1 is MNHEY and CDR2 is SVGAGI. This CDR3 has 13 amino acids. The V gene lost 5 bases and the J gene lost 5 bases, with 12 bases spanning the gap. CDR3 amino acids: CASSAQGRETQYF. CDR3 in DNA: TGTGCCAGCAGTGCTCAGGGGCGGGAGACCCAGTACTTC.

This clone turned up a few times. The chain carries TRBV6-4 and TRBJ2-1; maybe TRBD2 (5 bases). This CDR3 contains 12 residues. The germline V gene has CDR1 MRHNA and CDR2 SNTAGT. V shed 2 bases and J shed 11 bases, with 10 bases lying between them. The CDR3 bases are TGTGCCAGCAGTGACCGGACTCTCAAGCAGTTCTTC. This gives the protein CASSDRTLKQFF.

The chain recombines TRBV10-3 with TRBJ2-3; the match to TRBD1 covers 8 bases. The CDR3 covers 15 residues. The germline V gene has CDR1 ENHRY and CDR2 SYGVKD. Losses at the gene ends were 6 bases for V and 7 bases for J; bases not matched to a gene: 12. CDR3 sequence reads: CAIRDLGQGRNTQYF. CDR3 nucleotide sequence: TGTGCCATCAGGGACCTCGGACAGGGACGGAATACGCAGTATTTT.

The chain uses TRBV7-6 and TRBJ2-5, with 10 bases lining up with TRBD2. Germline trimming cut 1 base from V and 4 bases from J; bases unmatched to any gene: 3. The CDR3 extends over 15 amino acids. CDR1 SGHVS and CDR2 FNYEAQ come from the germline V gene. For the CDR3, the DNA is TGTGCCAGCAGCTTAGGTCCTAGCGGGAGAGAGACCCAGTACTTC. Protein sequence: CASSLGPSGRETQYF.

CDR3 region: CAWSGGGQSYSNQPQHF. The CDR3 DNA follows: TGTGCCTGGAGTGGAGGGGGCCAAAGCTATAGCAATCAGCCCCAGCATTTT. The gene calls are TRBV30 and TRBJ1-5; 7 bases fit TRBD1. The length of the CDR3 is 17 residues. Germline lookup yields CDR1 GTSNPN and CDR2 SVGIG (reference sequence). V lost 1 base to trimming and J lost 0 bases; unmatched junction nucleotides: 9.

The rearrangement joins TRBV4-1 to TRBJ2-7; D might be TRBD2 (6 bases). The CDR3 consists of 15 residues. Looked up from germline, CDR1 is MGHRA and CDR2 is YSYEKL. The germline V and J ends were trimmed by 0 bases and 6 bases, with 15 bases remaining between them. The CDR3 sequence is CASSQDGSGGVEQYF. Here the CDR3 DNA reads TGCGCCAGCAGCCAAGATGGCAGCGGAGGGGTCGAGCAGTACTTC.

The V and J genes are TRBV5-1 and TRBJ2-1; a possible D gene is TRBD2 (5 bases). Germline V CDR1 and CDR2: SGHRS, YFSETQ. The ends were cut back, 0 bases at V and 4 bases at J, with 11 bases in the middle. This CDR3 is built from 15 residues. The CDR3 coding sequence is TGCGCCAGCAGCTTGGGGCGGGTAGGGTACAATGAGCAGTTCTTC. This sequence encodes CASSLGRVGYNEQFF.

V and J are TRBV7-9 and TRBJ1-2; the D gene is possibly TRBD1 (6 bases). V was trimmed by 5 bases and J by 5 bases, leaving 15 bases between them. Germline values: CDR1 SEHNR, CDR2 FQNEAQ (reference sequence). The CDR3 contains 14 residues. DNA of the CDR3: TGTGCCAGCAGCCAACCAGGGGTGTGGTATGGCTACACCTTC. Translation: CASSQPGVWYGYTF.

The V call is TRBV9, the J call TRBJ2-1; 11 positions match TRBD2. V shed 1 base, J shed 6 bases, and the junction held 9 bases outside the gene matches. The CDR3 loop spans 17 amino acids. Germline CDR1 and CDR2: SGDLS and YYNGEE. CDR3 sequence: CASSVYSGRAGGNEQFF. CDR3 DNA sequence: TGTGCCAGCAGCGTATATAGCGGGAGGGCCGGTGGCAATGAGCAGTTCTTC.

The chain joins TRBV18 to TRBJ1-5; D remains unclear. The V and J ends lost 3 bases and 6 bases respectively, with 15 bases between them. CDR1 and CDR2 from the germline V gene are KGHSH and LQKENI. This CDR3 contains 15 residues. For the CDR3, the DNA is TGTGCCAGCTCACCGTCCGGGGATGGCGGTCAGCCCCAGCATTTT. This codes for CASSPSGDGGQPQHF.

V usage is TRBV18 and J usage is TRBJ2-5; 10 bases align to TRBD1. The V and J ends lost 4 bases and 3 bases, in that order; junction bases with no gene match: 2. CDR3 length: 14 residues. Germline CDR1 is KGHSH and CDR2 is LQKENI. The CDR3 DNA sequence: TGTGCCAGCTCACACGGGACAGGGGAAGAGACCCAGTACTTC. It specifies CASSHGTGEETQYF.

This clone was counted a few times. V and J are TRBV11-2 and TRBJ1-1, with TRBD1 matching 7 bases. Germline V lookup: CDR1 SGHAT, CDR2 FQNNGV. The CDR3 is 13 amino acids. The trim removed 5 bases at V and 3 bases at J, leaving 3 bases unmatched. The CDR3 spells CASSPGGDTEAFF. The CDR3 DNA is TGTGCCAGCAGCCCAGGGGGAGACACTGAAGCTTTCTTT.

This chain joins TRBV5-1 and TRBJ2-3; a possible D gene is TRBD1 (6 bases). CDR1 and CDR2 from the germline V gene are SGHRS and YFSETQ. The CDR3 totals 15 residues. V was trimmed by 3 bases and J by 0 bases, leaving 11 bases between them. This CDR3 reads CASSYGQPSTDTQYF. The DNA of the CDR3 is TGCGCCAGCAGCTATGGACAGCCAAGCACAGATACGCAGTATTTT.

The V gene is TRBV11-2, the J gene TRBJ1-1; D is uncertain. The CDR3 runs to 18 residues. The germline CDR1 and CDR2 sequences are SGHAT and FQNNGV. Trimming pared 1 base from V and 2 bases from J, leaving 20 bases between. CDR3 DNA: TGTGCCAGCAGCTTAGGACGGCTGAACGAGGAACGAAACACTGAAGCTTTCTTT. Translated, it gives CASSLGRLNEERNTEAFF.